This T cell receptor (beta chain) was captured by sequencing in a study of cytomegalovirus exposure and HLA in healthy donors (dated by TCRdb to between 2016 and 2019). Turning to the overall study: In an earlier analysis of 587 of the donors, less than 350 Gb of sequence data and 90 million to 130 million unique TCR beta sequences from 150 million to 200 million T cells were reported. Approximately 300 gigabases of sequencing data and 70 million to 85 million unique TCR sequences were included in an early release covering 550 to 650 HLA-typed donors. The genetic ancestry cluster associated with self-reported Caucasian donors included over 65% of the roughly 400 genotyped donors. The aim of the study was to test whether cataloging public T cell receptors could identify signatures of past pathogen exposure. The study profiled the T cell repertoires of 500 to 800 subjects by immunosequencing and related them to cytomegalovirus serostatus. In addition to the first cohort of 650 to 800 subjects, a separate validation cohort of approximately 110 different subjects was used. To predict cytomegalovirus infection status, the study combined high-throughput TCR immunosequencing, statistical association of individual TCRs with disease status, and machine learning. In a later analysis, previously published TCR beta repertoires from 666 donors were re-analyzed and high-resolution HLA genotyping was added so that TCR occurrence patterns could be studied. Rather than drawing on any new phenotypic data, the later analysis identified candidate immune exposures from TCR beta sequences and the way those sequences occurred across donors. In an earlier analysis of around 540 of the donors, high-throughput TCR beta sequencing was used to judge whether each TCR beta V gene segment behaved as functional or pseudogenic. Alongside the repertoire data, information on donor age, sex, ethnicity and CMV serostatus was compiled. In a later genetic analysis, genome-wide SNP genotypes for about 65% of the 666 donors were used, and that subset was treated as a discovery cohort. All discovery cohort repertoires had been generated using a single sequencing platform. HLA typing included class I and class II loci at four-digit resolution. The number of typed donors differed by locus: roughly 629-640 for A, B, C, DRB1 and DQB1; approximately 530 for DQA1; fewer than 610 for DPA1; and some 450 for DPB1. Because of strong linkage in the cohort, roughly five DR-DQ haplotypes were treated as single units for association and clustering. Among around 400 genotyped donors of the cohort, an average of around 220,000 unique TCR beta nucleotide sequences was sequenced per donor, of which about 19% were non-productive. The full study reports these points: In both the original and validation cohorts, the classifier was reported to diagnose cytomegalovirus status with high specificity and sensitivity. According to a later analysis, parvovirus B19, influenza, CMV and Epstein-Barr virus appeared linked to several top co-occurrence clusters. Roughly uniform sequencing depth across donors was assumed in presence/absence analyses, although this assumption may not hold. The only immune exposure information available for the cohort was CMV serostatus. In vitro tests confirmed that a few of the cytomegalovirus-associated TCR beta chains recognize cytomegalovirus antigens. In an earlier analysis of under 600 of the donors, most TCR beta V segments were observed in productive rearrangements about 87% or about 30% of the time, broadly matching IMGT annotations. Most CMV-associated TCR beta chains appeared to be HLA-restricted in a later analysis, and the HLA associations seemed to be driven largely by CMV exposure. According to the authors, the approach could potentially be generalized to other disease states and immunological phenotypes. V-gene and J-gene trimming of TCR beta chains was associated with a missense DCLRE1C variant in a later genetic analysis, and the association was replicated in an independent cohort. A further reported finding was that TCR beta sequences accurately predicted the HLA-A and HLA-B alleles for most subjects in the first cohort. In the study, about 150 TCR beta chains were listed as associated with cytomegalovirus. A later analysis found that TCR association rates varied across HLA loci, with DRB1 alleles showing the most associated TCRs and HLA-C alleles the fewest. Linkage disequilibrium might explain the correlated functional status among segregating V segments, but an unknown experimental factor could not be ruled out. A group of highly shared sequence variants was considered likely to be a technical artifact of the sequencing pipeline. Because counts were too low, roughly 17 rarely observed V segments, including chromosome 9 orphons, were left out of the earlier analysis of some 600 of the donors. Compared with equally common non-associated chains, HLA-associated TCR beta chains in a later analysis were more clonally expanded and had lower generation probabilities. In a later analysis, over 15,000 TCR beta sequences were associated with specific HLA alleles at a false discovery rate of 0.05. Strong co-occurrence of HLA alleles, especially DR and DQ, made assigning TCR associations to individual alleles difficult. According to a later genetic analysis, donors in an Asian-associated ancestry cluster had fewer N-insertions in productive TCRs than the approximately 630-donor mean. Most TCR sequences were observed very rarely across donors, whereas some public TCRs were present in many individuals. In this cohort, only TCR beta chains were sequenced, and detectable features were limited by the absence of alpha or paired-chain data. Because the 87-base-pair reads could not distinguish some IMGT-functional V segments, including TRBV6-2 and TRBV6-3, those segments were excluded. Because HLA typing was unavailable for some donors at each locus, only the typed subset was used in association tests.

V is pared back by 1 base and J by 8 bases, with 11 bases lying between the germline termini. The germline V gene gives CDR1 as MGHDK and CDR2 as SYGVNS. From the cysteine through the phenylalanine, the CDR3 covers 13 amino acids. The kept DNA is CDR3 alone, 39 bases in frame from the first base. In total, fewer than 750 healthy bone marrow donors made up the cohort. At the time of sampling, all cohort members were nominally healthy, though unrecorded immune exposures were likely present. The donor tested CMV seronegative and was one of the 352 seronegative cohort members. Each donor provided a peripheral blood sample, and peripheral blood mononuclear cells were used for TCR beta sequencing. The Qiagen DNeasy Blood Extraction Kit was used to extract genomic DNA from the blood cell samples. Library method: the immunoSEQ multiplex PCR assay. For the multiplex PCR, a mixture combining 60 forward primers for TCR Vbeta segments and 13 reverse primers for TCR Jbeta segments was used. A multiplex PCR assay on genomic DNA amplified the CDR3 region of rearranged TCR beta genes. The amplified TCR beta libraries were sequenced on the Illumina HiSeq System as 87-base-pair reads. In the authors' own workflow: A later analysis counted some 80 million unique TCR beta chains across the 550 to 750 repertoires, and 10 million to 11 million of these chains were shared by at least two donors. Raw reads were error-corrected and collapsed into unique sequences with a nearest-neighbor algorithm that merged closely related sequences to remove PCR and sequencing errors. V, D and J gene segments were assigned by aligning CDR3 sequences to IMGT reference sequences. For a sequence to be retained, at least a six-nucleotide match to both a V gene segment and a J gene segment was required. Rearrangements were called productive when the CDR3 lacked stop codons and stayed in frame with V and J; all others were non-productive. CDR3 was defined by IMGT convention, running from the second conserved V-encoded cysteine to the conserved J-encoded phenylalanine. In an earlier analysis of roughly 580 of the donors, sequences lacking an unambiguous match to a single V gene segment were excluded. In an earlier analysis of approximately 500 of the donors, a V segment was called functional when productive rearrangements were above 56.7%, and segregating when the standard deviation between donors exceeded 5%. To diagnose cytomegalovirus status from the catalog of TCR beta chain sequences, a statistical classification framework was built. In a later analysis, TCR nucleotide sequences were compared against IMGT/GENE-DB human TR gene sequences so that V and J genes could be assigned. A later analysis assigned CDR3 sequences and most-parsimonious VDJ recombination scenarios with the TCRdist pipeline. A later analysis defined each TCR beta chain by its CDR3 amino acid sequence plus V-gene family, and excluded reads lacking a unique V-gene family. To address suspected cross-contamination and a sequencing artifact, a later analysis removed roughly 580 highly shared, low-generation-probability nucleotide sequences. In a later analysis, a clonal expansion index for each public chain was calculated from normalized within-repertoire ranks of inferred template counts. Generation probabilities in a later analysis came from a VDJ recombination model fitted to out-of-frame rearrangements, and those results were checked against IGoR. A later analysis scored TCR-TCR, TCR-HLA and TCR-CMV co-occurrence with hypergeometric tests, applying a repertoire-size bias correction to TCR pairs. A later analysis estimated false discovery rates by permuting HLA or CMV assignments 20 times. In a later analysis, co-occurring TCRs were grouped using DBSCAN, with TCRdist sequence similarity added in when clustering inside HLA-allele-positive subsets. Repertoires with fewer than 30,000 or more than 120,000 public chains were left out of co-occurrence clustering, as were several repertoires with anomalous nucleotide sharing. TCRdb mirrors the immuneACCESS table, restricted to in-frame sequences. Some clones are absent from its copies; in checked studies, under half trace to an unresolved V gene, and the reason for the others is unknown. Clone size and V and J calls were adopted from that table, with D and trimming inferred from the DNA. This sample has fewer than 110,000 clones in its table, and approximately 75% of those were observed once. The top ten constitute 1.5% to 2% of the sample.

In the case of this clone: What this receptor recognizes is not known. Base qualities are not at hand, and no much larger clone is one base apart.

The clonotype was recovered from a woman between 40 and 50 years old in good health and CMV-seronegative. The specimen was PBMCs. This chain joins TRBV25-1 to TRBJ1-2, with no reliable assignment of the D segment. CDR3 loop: CASSEWSDRGYTF. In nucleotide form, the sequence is TGTGCCAGCAGTGAATGGTCAGATCGAGGCTACACCTTC.